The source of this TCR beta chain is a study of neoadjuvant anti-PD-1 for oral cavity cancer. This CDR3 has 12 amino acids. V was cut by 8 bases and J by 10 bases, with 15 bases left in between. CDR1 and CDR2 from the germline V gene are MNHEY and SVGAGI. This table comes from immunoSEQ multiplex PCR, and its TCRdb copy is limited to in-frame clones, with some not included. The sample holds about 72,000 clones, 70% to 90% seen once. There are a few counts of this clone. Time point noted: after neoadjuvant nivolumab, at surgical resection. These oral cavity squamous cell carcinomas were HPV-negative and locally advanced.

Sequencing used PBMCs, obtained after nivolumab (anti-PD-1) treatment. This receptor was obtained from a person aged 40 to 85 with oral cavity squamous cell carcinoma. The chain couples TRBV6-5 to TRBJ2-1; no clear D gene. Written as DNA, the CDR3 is TGTGCCAGCCGTCCGACGGTTAACGAGCAGTTCTTC. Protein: CASRPTVNEQFF.